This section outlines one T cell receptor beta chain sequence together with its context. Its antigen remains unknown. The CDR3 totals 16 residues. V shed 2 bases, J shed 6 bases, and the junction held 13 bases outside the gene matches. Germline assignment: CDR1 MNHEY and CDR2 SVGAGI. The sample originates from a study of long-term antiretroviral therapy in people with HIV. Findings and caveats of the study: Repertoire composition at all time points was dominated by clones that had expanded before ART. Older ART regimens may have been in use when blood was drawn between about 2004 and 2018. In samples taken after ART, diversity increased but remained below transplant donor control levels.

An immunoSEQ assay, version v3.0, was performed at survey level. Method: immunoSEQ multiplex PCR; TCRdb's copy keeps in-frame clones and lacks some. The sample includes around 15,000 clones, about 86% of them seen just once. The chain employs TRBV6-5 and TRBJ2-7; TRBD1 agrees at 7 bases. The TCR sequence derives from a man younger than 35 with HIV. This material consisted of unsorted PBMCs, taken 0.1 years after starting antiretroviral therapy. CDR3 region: CASSYDFADRAAEQYF. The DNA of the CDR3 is TGTGCCAGCAGTTACGATTTTGCCGACAGGGCGGCCGAGCAGTACTTC.